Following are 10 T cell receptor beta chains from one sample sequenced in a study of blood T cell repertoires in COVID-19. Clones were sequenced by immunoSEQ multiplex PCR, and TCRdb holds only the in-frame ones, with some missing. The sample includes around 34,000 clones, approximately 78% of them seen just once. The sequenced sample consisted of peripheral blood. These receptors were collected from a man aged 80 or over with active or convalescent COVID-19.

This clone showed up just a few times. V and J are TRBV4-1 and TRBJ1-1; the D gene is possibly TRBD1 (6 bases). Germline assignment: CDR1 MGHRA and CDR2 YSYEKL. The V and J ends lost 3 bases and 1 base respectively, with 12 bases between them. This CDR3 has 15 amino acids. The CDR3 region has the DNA TGCGCCAGCAGCCAGATGTGGGGGCCGAACACTGAAGCTTTCTTT. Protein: CASSQMWGPNTEAFF.

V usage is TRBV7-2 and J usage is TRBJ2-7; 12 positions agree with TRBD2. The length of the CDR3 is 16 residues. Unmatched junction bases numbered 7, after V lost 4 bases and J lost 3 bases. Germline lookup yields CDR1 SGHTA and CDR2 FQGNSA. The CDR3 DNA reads TGTGCCAGCAGCTGGACCGGACTAGCGGGAAACTACGAGCAGTACTTC. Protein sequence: CASSWTGLAGNYEQYF.

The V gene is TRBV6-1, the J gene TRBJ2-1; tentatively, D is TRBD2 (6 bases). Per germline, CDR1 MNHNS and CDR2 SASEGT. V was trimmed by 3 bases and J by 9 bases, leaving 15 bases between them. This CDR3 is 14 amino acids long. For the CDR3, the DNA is TGTGCCAGCAGTGATCGAGGGCGGGGACGTGAGCAGTTCTTC. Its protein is CASSDRGRGREQFF.

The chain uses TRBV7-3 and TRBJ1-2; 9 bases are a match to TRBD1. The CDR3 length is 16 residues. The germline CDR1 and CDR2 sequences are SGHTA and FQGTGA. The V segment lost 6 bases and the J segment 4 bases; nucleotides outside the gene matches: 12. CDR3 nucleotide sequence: TGTGCCAGCAGTCCCTCGGCCACAGGGGGCTCCTATGGCTACACCTTC. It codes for CASSPSATGGSYGYTF.

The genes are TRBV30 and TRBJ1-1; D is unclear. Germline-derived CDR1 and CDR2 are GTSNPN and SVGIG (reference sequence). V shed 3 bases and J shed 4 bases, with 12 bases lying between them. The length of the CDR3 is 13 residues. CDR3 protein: CAWRAGEGTEAFF. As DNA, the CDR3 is TGTGCCTGGAGGGCCGGGGAAGGCACTGAAGCTTTCTTT.

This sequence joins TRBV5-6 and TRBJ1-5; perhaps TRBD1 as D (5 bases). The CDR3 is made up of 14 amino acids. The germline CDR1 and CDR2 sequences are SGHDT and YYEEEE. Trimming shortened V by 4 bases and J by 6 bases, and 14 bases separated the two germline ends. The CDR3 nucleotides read TGTGCCAGCAGCCTTCAGGGTTTTGGTCAGCCCCAGCATTTT. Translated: CASSLQGFGQPQHF.

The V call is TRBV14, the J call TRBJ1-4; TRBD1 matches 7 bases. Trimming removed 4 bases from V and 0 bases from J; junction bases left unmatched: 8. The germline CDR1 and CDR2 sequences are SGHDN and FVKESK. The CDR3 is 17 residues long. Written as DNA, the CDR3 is TGTGCCAGCAGCCCGAAGGGGGCCATCGCAACTAATGAAAAACTGTTTTTT. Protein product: CASSPKGAIATNEKLFF.

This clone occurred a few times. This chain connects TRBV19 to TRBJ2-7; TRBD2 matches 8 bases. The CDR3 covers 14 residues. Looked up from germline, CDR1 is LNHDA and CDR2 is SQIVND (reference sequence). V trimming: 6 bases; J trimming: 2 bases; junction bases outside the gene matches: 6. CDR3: CASSTPGGAYEQYF. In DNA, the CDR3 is TGTGCCAGTAGCACCCCGGGAGGGGCCTACGAGCAGTACTTC.

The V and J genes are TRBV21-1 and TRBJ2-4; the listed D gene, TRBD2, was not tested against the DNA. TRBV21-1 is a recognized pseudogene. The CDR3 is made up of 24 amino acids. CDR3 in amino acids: CASSTRARPSGSRVSCLAKNIQYF. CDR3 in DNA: TGTGCCAGCAGCACCCGGGCCCGGCCTAGCGGGAGCAGAGTAAGTTGTTTAGCCAAAAACATTCAGTACTTC.

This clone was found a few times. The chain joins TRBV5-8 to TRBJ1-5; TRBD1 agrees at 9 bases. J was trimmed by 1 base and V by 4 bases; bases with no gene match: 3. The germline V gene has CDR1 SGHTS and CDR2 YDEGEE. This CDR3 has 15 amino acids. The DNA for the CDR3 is TGTGCCAGCAGCAGGACAGGGGAAAGCAATCAGCCCCAGCATTTT. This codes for CASSRTGESNQPQHF.